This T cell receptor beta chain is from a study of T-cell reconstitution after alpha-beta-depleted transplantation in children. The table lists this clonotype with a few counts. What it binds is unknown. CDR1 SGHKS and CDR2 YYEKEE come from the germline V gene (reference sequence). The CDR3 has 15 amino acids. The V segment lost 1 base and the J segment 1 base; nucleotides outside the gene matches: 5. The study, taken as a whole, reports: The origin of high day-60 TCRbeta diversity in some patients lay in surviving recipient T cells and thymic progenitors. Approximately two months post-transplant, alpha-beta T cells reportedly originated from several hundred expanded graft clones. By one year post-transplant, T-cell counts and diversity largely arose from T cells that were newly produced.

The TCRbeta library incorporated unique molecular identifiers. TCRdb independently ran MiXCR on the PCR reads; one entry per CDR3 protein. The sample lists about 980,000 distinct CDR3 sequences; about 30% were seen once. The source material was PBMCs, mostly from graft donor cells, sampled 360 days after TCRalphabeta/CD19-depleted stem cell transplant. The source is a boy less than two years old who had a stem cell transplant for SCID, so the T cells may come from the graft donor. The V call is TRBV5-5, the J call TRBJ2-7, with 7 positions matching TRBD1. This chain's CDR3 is CASSLTGAVSYEQYF. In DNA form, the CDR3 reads TGTGCCAGCAGCTTGACAGGGGCCGTATCCTACGAGCAGTACTTC.